This T cell receptor (beta chain) derives from a study of spatial heterogeneity in lung cancer. Overall study results and limits: Tumors with more nonsynonymous mutations had more expanded intratumoral alpha and beta TCRs.

The time point was: sample taken at primary tumor resection. The study sequenced unsorted whole RNA from tumor, nontumor lung or frozen PBMC. This CDR3 has 15 residues. V was trimmed by 6 bases and J by 3 bases, leaving 15 bases between them. The germline CDR1 and CDR2 sequences are MNHNS and SASEGT. MiXCR was run by TCRdb on the 5' RACE reads, yielding one entry per CDR3 protein. The sample records roughly 1,500 distinct CDR3 sequences, 5.9% being singletons. By share, this clonotype counts as medium-sized (0.01 to 0.1%). The antigen is unknown. Since it is a stray read in a library aimed at alpha chains, this beta chain has a size that is not meaningful.

The V and J genes are TRBV6-1 and TRBJ1-3, with D possibly being TRBD1 (5 bases). This clonotype was obtained from a female donor with early-stage non-small cell lung cancer. The sample was lung tumor tissue, taken at surgery. The CDR3 here is CASSPDSYSGNTIYF. CDR3 DNA: TGTGCCAGCAGCCCCGACAGTTACAGTGGAAACACCATATATTTT.